The 17 T cell receptor beta chains listed next were all sequenced from one sample in a study of blood T cell repertoires in COVID-19. Some clones are missing from TCRdb's copy, which holds only in-frame ones; the method was immunoSEQ multiplex PCR. This table holds just over 150,000 clones, just under 95% found once. Source material: peripheral blood. The receptors originated from a woman aged 45-60 years with acute or convalescent COVID-19.

This clone was seen a handful of times. The V and J genes are TRBV29-1 and TRBJ2-2, with 7 positions matching TRBD1. The CDR3 contains 14 residues. V lost 2 bases and J lost 3; bases outside the gene matches: 3. The germline V gene encodes CDR1 SQVTM and CDR2 ANQGSEA. Here the CDR3 DNA reads TGCAGCGTTGAAAGAGGGGGCGACACCGGGGAGCTGTTTTTT. This encodes CSVERGGDTGELFF.

The rearrangement uses TRBV25-1 and TRBJ2-5; 7 bases are a match to TRBD2. V gave up 3 bases and J gave up 5 bases; unmatched junction bases: 18. In germline, CDR1 is MGHDK, CDR2 SYGVNS. This CDR3 has 18 residues. The CDR3 bases are TGTGCCAGCAGTGAGGGGGACTACAGTACACGCCATCGGGAGACCCAGTACTTC. Translating gives CASSEGDYSTRHRETQYF.

The rearrangement joins TRBV10-1 to TRBJ2-5; 7 bases fit TRBD2. Unmatched junction bases numbered 12, after V lost 5 bases and J lost 3 bases. Germline V gives CDR1 WNHNN, CDR2 SYGVQD (reference sequence). CDR3 length: 16 amino acids. CDR3 in DNA: TGCGCCAGCAGTCTTGGTCTAGGACGGGGGGAAGAGACCCAGTACTTC. This sequence encodes CASSLGLGRGEETQYF.

The J gene is TRBJ2-7, the V gene TRBV19; a possible D gene is TRBD2 (5 bases). Trimming removed 6 bases at V and 6 bases at J, with 12 bases between. This CDR3 has 12 amino acids. CDR1 and CDR2 from the germline V gene are LNHDA and SQIVND (reference sequence). The CDR3 protein is CASSQRAGEQYF. The CDR3 coding sequence is TGTGCCAGTAGCCAAAGGGCGGGCGAGCAGTACTTC.

CDR3 in DNA: TGTGCCATCTCGACAGGATCTGGAAACACCATATATTTT. It yields the protein CAISTGSGNTIYF. This chain links TRBV19 with TRBJ1-3, with D perhaps matching TRBD1 (6 bases). CDR1 and CDR2 (germline): LNHDA, SQIVND (reference sequence). The ends were cut back, 10 bases at V and 1 base at J, with 11 bases in the middle. There are 13 residues in the CDR3.

This clone was counted once. The chain uses TRBV2 and TRBJ1-1, with no clear D. V was trimmed by 6 bases and J by 0 bases, leaving 11 bases between them. This CDR3 has 14 residues. In germline, CDR1 is SNHLY, CDR2 FYNNEI. CDR3 loop: CASSPTDLNTEAFF. CDR3 bases: TGTGCCAGCAGCCCAACAGATTTGAACACTGAAGCTTTCTTT.

This chain uses TRBV3-1 (or the pseudogene TRBV3-2) with TRBJ1-1; 7 bases match TRBD1. Losses at the gene ends were 1 base for V and 9 bases for J; bases not matched to a gene: 5. This CDR3 is 13 amino acids long. Germline values: CDR1 LGHDT, CDR2 YNNKEL (reference sequence). In DNA form, the CDR3 reads TGTGCCAGCAGCCAAGTCCCACAGGGGAAAGCTTTCTTT. It codes for CASSQVPQGKAFF.

V is TRBV29-1 and J is TRBJ1-4; D might be TRBD1 (5 bases). Germline V gene sequence: CDR1 SQVTM, CDR2 ANQGSEA. The CDR3 is 13 residues long. Trimming removed 7 bases at V and 2 bases at J, with 11 bases between. The CDR3 loop reads CSGRRGTNEKLFF. The CDR3 DNA sequence: TGCAGCGGCCGTCGGGGGACTAATGAAAAACTGTTTTTT.

V usage is TRBV30 and J usage is TRBJ1-2; 10 bases agree with TRBD1. The junction had 13 bases not matched to a gene; V was cut back by 5 bases and J by 7 bases. This CDR3 spans 15 amino acids. CDR1 GTSNPN and CDR2 SVGIG come from the germline V gene (reference sequence). CDR3 nucleotide sequence: TGTGCCTGGTCGCTTCTTGACAGGGGGCGAGGTGGCTACACCTTC. It translates to CAWSLLDRGRGGYTF.

This chain connects TRBV6-5 to TRBJ1-1; no definite D call. V was cut by 4 bases and J by 4 bases, with 13 bases left in between. From germline, CDR1 is MNHEY and CDR2 SVGAGI. This CDR3 is 14 amino acids long. CDR3 in amino acids: CASSCGFRCTEAFF. The CDR3 nucleotides are TGTGCCAGCAGTTGCGGGTTTCGGTGCACTGAAGCTTTCTTT.

V and J are TRBV28 and TRBJ2-7; D gene unclear. V was trimmed by 3 bases and J by 1 base, leaving 4 bases between them. This CDR3 comprises 12 residues. The germline V gene encodes CDR1 MDHEN and CDR2 SYDVKM. The CDR3 bases are TGTGCCAGCAGTTTCATTTCCTACGAGCAGTACTTC. Translated, it gives CASSFISYEQYF.

The chain recombines TRBV2 with TRBJ1-6, with TRBD1 matching over 8 bases. Germline V gene lookup returns CDR1 SNHLY and CDR2 FYNNEI. V trimming: 6 bases; J trimming: 2 bases; junction bases outside the gene matches: 9. The CDR3 length is 17 residues. CDR3 sequence: CASRRQGTGTYNSPLHF. The CDR3 DNA is TGTGCCAGCAGGCGACAGGGGACGGGCACCTATAATTCACCCCTCCACTTT.

The rearrangement joins TRBV28 to TRBJ1-4; D not certain. Germline V gene lookup returns CDR1 MDHEN and CDR2 SYDVKM. CDR3 size: 12 residues. V was pared by 6 bases and J by 8 bases, with 10 bases between. The CDR3 DNA sequence: TGTGCCAGCAGCCCCGGTTGGGAAAAACTGTTTTTT. This encodes CASSPGWEKLFF. Using reference TRBV28 and TRBJ1-4 for the parts outside the CDR3, the full variable domain is DVKVTQSSRYLVKRTGEKVFLECVQDMDHENMFWYRQDPGLGLRLIYFSYDVKMKEKGDIPEGYSVSREKKERFSLILESASTNQTSMYLCASSPGWEKLFFGSGTQLSVL.

The V gene is TRBV7-9, the J gene TRBJ2-5; TRBD2 agrees at 14 bases. Germline CDR1 reads SEHNR; CDR2 reads FQNEAQ (reference sequence). After removal of 4 bases from V and 5 bases from J, the junction contained 6 bases not matched to a gene. The CDR3 contains 16 residues. DNA for the CDR3: TGTGCCAGCAGCTCGACTAGCGGGAGGGCAGGGGAGACCCAGTACTTC. Protein product: CASSSTSGRAGETQYF.

V gene TRBV5-4 combines with J gene TRBJ2-7; TRBD2 matches 14 bases. CDR1 is SGHNT and CDR2 is YYREEE in the germline V gene (reference sequence). The CDR3 length is 16 residues. V gave up 4 bases and J gave up 3 bases; unmatched junction bases: 6. The CDR3 protein is CASSPGLAGGFYEQYF. The CDR3 region has the DNA TGTGCCAGCAGCCCTGGACTAGCGGGGGGCTTCTACGAGCAGTACTTC.

CDR3: CASNFQSTDTQYF. CDR3 DNA sequence: TGCGCCAGCAATTTCCAAAGCACAGATACGCAGTATTTT. This sequence joins TRBV10-2 and TRBJ2-3, with D hard to call. Trimming left V 7 bases short and J 0 bases short, with 8 bases between. The germline gives CDR1 WSHSY, CDR2 SAAADI. This CDR3 region has 13 residues.

The rearrangement links TRBV10-3 to TRBJ1-4; D gene unclear. Germline V gives CDR1 ENHRY, CDR2 SYGVKD. The CDR3 spans 16 residues. The germline V and J ends were trimmed by 0 bases and 0 bases, with 8 bases remaining between them. CDR3 sequence reads: CAISESSPSTNEKLFF. The CDR3 DNA follows: TGTGCCATCAGTGAGTCGAGTCCTTCAACTAATGAAAAACTGTTTTTT.